This T cell receptor beta chain was recorded in a study of shared clonotypes between healthy human individuals. This CDR3 region has 15 residues. The V and J ends lost 6 bases and 1 base respectively, with 13 bases between them. CDR1 MNHEY and CDR2 SMNVEV come from the germline V gene (reference sequence). The table came from immunoSEQ multiplex PCR; TCRdb's copy has only in-frame clones and leaves some out. The sample includes about 1.5 million clones, around 97% of them seen just once. The chain employs TRBV27 and TRBJ1-5; D is perhaps TRBD1 (5 bases). The sequenced material came from naive CD4+ T cells sorted from blood. Subset of the sample: CD45RA+ positively selected. The source of this sequence is a man aged 30-40 years in good health. CDR3 DNA: TGTGCCAGCAGAGGCATCGGGGCGAGCAATCAGCCCCAGCATTTT. Protein product: CASRGIGASNQPQHF.